This entry lists 11 T cell receptor beta chains sequenced from one sample in a study of shared clonotypes between healthy human individuals. Terminally differentiated effector memory CD45RA+ cells were excluded by CCR7 positive selection of CD45RO-negative cells. Sequencing used immunoSEQ multiplex PCR; TCRdb keeps in-frame clones, though not all of them. The sample includes millions of clones, approximately 94% of them seen just once. What was sequenced was naive CD8+ T cells sorted from blood. The receptors come from a man aged 18 to 35 in good health.

CDR3 in DNA: TGCAGCGTCAAGTTACTCGATGAGCAGTTCTTC. It yields the protein CSVKLLDEQFF. The rearrangement links TRBV29-1 to TRBJ2-1; D unclear. CDR1 SQVTM and CDR2 ANQGSEA come from the germline V gene. The CDR3 totals 11 residues. Trimming pared 6 bases from V and 8 bases from J, leaving 11 bases between.

The J gene is TRBJ2-7, the V gene TRBV6-6; no definite D call. Trimming took 2 bases from V and 4 from J, leaving 6 bases between them. CDR1 and CDR2 from the germline V gene are MNHNY and SVGAGI (reference sequence). The CDR3 extends over 12 amino acids. The CDR3 loop is CASSYNAYEQYF. CDR3 DNA sequence: TGTGCCAGCAGTTACAACGCGTACGAGCAGTACTTC.

DNA of the CDR3: TGTGCCTGGGGGGACCACTACGAGCAGTACTTC. It translates to CAWGDHYEQYF. The V call is TRBV30, the J call TRBJ2-7; D may be TRBD1 or TRBD2 (5 bases each). Trimming stripped 5 bases from V and 3 bases from J, with 8 bases between. The CDR3 runs to 11 residues. CDR1 and CDR2 (germline): GTSNPN, SVGIG (reference sequence).

V usage is TRBV6-1 and J usage is TRBJ1-2; D uncertain. With 3 bases removed from V and 5 bases from J, the gap between germline ends came to 16 bases. Germline V gives CDR1 MNHNS, CDR2 SASEGT. The CDR3 is made up of 15 amino acids. This chain's CDR3 is CASSDLPPYPYGYTF. Here the CDR3 DNA reads TGTGCCAGCAGTGACTTACCACCTTATCCTTATGGCTACACCTTC.

The chain links TRBV30 to TRBJ2-1; D call uncertain. This CDR3 comprises 13 residues. Germline V gene lookup returns CDR1 GTSNPN and CDR2 SVGIG (reference sequence). Trimming pared 8 bases from V and 0 bases from J, leaving 11 bases between. The CDR3 DNA reads TGTGCCGGCGAAATAAGCTCCTACAATGAGCAGTTCTTC. Its protein product is CAGEISSYNEQFF.

This clone appeared a single time. This chain links TRBV28 with TRBJ2-7, with D uncertain. Germline CDR1 is MDHEN and CDR2 is SYDVKM. This CDR3 region has 13 residues. V shed 3 bases and J shed 3 bases, with 9 bases lying between them. Written as DNA, the CDR3 is TGTGCCAGCAGTTTTTCATCCCGCTACGAGCAGTACTTC. Its translation: CASSFSSRYEQYF.

V usage is TRBV4-1 and J usage is TRBJ1-1, with D hard to call. With 0 bases removed from V and 11 bases from J, the gap between germline ends came to 7 bases. This CDR3 has 11 amino acids. Per germline, CDR1 MGHRA and CDR2 YSYEKL. In DNA, the CDR3 is TGCGCCAGCAGCCAAGAGAGGGAGGCTTTCTTT. It specifies CASSQEREAFF.

The chain carries TRBV18 and TRBJ2-7, with D possibly matching TRBD1 (5 bases). CDR1 and CDR2 (germline): KGHSH, LQKENI. The V gene lost 3 bases and the J gene lost 0 bases, with 9 bases spanning the gap. The CDR3 has 14 amino acids. CDR3 protein: CASSPSRDSYEQYF. CDR3 nucleotides: TGTGCCAGCTCACCTAGCAGGGACTCCTACGAGCAGTACTTC. The full variable domain, completed using reference TRBV18 and TRBJ2-7, is NAGVMQNPRHLVRRRGQEARLRCSPMKGHSHVYWYRQLPEEGLKFMVYLQKENIIDESGMPKERFSAEFPKEGPSILRIQQVVRGDSAAYFCASSPSRDSYEQYFGPGTRLTVT.

This chain joins TRBV4-3 and TRBJ2-1; perhaps TRBD1 as D (6 bases). Per germline, CDR1 LGHNA and CDR2 YSLEER. Trimming took off 2 bases at V and 0 bases at J, with 8 bases between the two ends. The CDR3 contains 15 residues. In nucleotides, the CDR3 is TGCGCCAGCAGCCAAAGCAGGGGCTCCTACAATGAGCAGTTCTTC. It yields the protein CASSQSRGSYNEQFF.

The chain is built from TRBV27 and TRBJ2-7, with no clear D. Germline CDR1 and CDR2: MNHEY and SMNVEV (reference sequence). The CDR3 loop spans 14 amino acids. V was shortened by 2 bases and J by 4 bases, with 12 bases between the two germline ends. The CDR3 nucleotides read TGTGCCAGCAGTTTACTTCTGGGTCGGTACGAGCAGTACTTC. Its translation is CASSLLLGRYEQYF.

The chain carries TRBV4-3 and TRBJ2-3; TRBD2 matches 9 bases. The length of the CDR3 is 17 residues. Germline V lookup: CDR1 LGHNA, CDR2 YSLEER. Losses at the gene ends were 0 bases for V and 3 bases for J; bases not matched to a gene: 7. CDR3 sequence: CASSQDRAGGSTDTQYF. In DNA, the CDR3 is TGCGCCAGCAGCCAAGATCGGGCGGGAGGGTCGACAGATACGCAGTATTTT.